A single sample gave rise to the 4 T cell receptor beta chains below, sequenced in a study of T cell repertoires in cytomegalovirus infection. Using its own MiXCR run on the reads, TCRdb lists one record per CDR3 protein. The top ten clones hold roughly 4.8% of a sample with about 200,000 distinct CDR3 sequences, roughly 9.8% of them seen once. The sequencing sample was made of PBMCs. Receptors originate from a human donor in good health (CMV status not recorded). Some clones in this sample may be carry-over from other donors' samples.

This clonotype was counted ten times or more. The chain couples TRBV7-9 to TRBJ2-1, with 9 bases aligning to TRBD2. This CDR3 contains 16 residues. The ends lost 3 bases at V and 4 bases at J; junction bases unmatched: 7. Germline values: CDR1 SEHNR, CDR2 FQNEAQ (reference sequence). CDR3 nucleotides: TGTGCCAGCAGCTTCCCGACTAGCGGCCTTTACAATGAGCAGTTCTTC. It codes for CASSFPTSGLYNEQFF.

This clonotype showed up many times. The chain joins TRBV7-2 to TRBJ2-1; TRBD2 matches 10 bases. The germline CDR1 and CDR2 sequences are SGHTA and FQGNSA. V gave up 1 base and J gave up 9 bases; unmatched junction bases: 6. This CDR3 has 15 amino acids. Here the CDR3 DNA reads TGTGCCAGCAGCTTAGTGTGGCTAGCGGGAGTTGAGCAGTTCTTC. Residues: CASSLVWLAGVEQFF.

This clonotype has ten or more counts. V usage is TRBV7-2 and J usage is TRBJ1-5; TRBD1 is a possible D gene (5 bases). Germline-derived CDR1 and CDR2 are SGHTA and FQGNSA. Trimming took off 3 bases at V and 0 bases at J, with 9 bases between the two ends. This CDR3 contains 15 residues. CDR3 amino acids: CASSLGRASNQPQHF. The DNA of the CDR3 is TGTGCCAGCAGCTTGGGCAGGGCTAGCAATCAGCCCCAGCATTTT.

The chain uses TRBV10-3 and TRBJ1-2; possibly TRBD1 for D (5 bases). The ends were cut back, 0 bases at V and 7 bases at J, with 9 bases in the middle. The CDR3 totals 13 residues. Germline V gene sequence: CDR1 ENHRY, CDR2 SYGVKD. CDR3: CAISESRDAGYTF. DNA for the CDR3: TGTGCCATCAGTGAGTCAAGGGACGCTGGCTACACCTTC.